This T cell receptor (beta chain) was retrieved from a study of T cell repertoires in cytomegalovirus infection (dated by TCRdb to 2018 to 2020). Some background on the complete study: Peptide stimulations targeted recently identified HLA-C-restricted CMV epitopes, whose presentation resists viral immunomodulation, together with well-studied HLA-B-restricted epitopes. Donor HLA type was relevant to the analysis, because carriage of CMV infection together with the matching HLA type was indicated by public TCR beta signatures. Findings and caveats that apply to the study as a whole: The ex vivo response was dominated by HLA-C-restricted CMV-specific TCR beta clonotypes, and the single most frequent clonotype in two of eight donors was supplied by these HLA-C-restricted clonotypes. In both this cohort and an independent approximately 350-donor cohort, the cumulative frequency of public TCR beta family members distinguished carriers of CMV infection plus the relevant HLA type.

This sample's treatment or condition label indicates: in vitro stimulation with specific CMV peptide epitopes to enrich CMV-specific T cells. From the cysteine up to the phenylalanine, the CDR3 has a length of 14 residues. The sequence is cut down to CDR3 DNA, 42 bases in frame from base 1. CDR1 and CDR2, looked up from the germline V gene (reference sequence), are DFQATT and SNEGSKA. A distance of 6 bases separates the germline ends of V and J, which lose 1 base and 0 bases respectively. On this clonotype: This receptor's antigen is unknown. No base quality information exists; no much larger clone differs at one position.

The sequencing machine was an Illumina HiSeq 1500. TCRdb ran its own pipeline on the public reads, namely fastp trimming at Q25 and MiXCR clone calling, and kept in-frame beta chains. Identical CDR3 protein sequences are pooled into one entry, listed with their most common genes and DNA. The sample table shows fewer than 1,000,000 distinct CDR3 sequences, and roughly 30% are seen once. The ten biggest clones cover around an eighth of the sample. Sequenced material: cultured CD8+ T cells from PBMCs, taken from culture after CMV antigen stimulation. The chain couples TRBV20-1 to TRBJ1-4; the D gene assignment is ambiguous. This receptor was taken from a human donor in good health (CMV status not recorded). Some clones in this sample may be carry-over from other donors' samples. CDR3 sequence: CSARALTTNEKLFF. In nucleotides, the sequence is TGCAGTGCTAGAGCCCTTACAACTAATGAAAAACTGTTTTTT.